One sample yielded the 21 T cell receptor beta chains listed below, sequenced in a study of control samples from healthy donors and cancer patients. Sequencing used immunoSEQ multiplex PCR; TCRdb keeps in-frame clones, though not all of them. The sample gives 35,000 to 55,000 clones, 70% of which show up once; approximately 17% is in the top ten. Sequenced sample: formalin-fixed, paraffin-embedded tissue. These receptors all come from a male donor with melanoma.

The chain carries TRBV15 and TRBJ2-2, with 13 bases aligning to TRBD2. This CDR3 spans 15 amino acids. V lost 5 bases to trimming and J lost 7 bases; unmatched junction nucleotides: 4. Germline CDR1 LNHNV, CDR2 YYDKDF (reference sequence). The CDR3 reads CATSAGLAGLGELFF. CDR3 coding DNA: TGTGCCACCAGCGCGGGACTAGCGGGACTCGGGGAGCTGTTTTTT.

Points on this clone: The junction departs from germline at one end; a sequencing error may be responsible. Other DNA sequences within the sample encode an identical CDR3. The chain combines TRBV18 with TRBJ2-7; 9 nucleotides match TRBD2. Germline assignment: CDR1 KGHSH and CDR2 LQKENI. CDR3 length: 14 residues. The CDR3, as DNA: TGTGCCAGCTCTCTCAGCGGGAGGTCCTACGAGCAGTATTTC. Its protein is CASSLSGRSYEQYF. The complete variable domain, with remaining parts taken from reference TRBV18 and TRBJ2-7, reads NAGVMQNPRHLVRRRGQEARLRCSPMKGHSHVYWYRQLPEEGLKFMVYLQKENIIDESGMPKERFSAEFPKEGPSILRIQQVVRGDSAAYFCASSLSGRSYEQYFGPGTRLTVT.

This clone showed up just once. The chain combines TRBV19 with TRBJ1-1, with D unclear. This CDR3 contains 14 residues. The V gene lost 7 bases and the J gene lost 3 bases, with 15 bases spanning the gap. Germline V gene sequence: CDR1 LNHDA, CDR2 SQIVND (reference sequence). CDR3 amino acids: CASIPGVRHTEAFF. The CDR3 coding sequence is TGTGCCAGTATTCCAGGAGTTCGCCACACTGAAGCTTTCTTT.

The V and J genes are TRBV5-4 and TRBJ2-2; 11 nucleotides match TRBD1. The CDR3 covers 16 residues. V dropped 4 bases and J dropped 6; count of bases not matched to a gene: 8. Germline V gene data show CDR1 as SGHNT and CDR2 as YYREEE (reference sequence). The CDR3 region has the DNA TGTGCCAGCAGCGCCCCTCCGGGACAGGGGGCCGGGGAGCTGTTTTTT. Encoded protein: CASSAPPGQGAGELFF. Full variable domain (remainder filled in from reference TRBV5-4 and TRBJ2-2): ETGVTQSPTHLIKTRGQQVTLRCSSQSGHNTVSWYQQALGQGPQFIFQYYREEENGRGNFPPRFSGLQFPNYSSELNVNALELDDSALYLCASSAPPGQGAGELFFGEGSRLTVL.

This chain links TRBV5-1 with TRBJ2-7; D is perhaps TRBD1 (5 bases). CDR3 length: 13 amino acids. CDR1 is SGHRS, CDR2 YFSETQ, per germline. V was clipped by 4 bases and J by 4 bases, with 12 bases between them. Here the CDR3 reads CASSRERQYEQYF. The CDR3 DNA reads as TGCGCCAGCAGCCGAGAACGACAGTACGAGCAGTACTTC.

CDR3 region: CSALGQAEAFF. For the CDR3, the DNA is TGCAGTGCACTTGGACAGGCTGAAGCTTTCTTT. The rearrangement joins TRBV20-1 to TRBJ1-1; the match to TRBD1 covers 7 bases. Germline CDR1 is DFQATT and CDR2 is SNEGSKA (reference sequence). The CDR3 is made up of 11 amino acids. V shed 6 bases and J 6 bases; nucleotides not matched to a gene: 4.

V gene TRBV10-2 combines with J gene TRBJ2-2; D not certain. The germline V gene encodes CDR1 WSHSY and CDR2 SAAADI. The CDR3 is 12 amino acids. Trimming cost V 6 bases and J 4 bases, with 6 bases left between them. This CDR3 reads CASRPITGELFF. In DNA form, the CDR3 reads TGCGCCAGCAGGCCAATCACCGGGGAGCTGTTTTTT.

The chain carries TRBV4-2 and TRBJ2-7; a possible D gene is TRBD2 (5 bases). This CDR3 contains 15 residues. Germline V gives CDR1 LGHNA, CDR2 YNFKEQ. The V end was cut by 0 bases, the J end by 2 bases, with 11 bases between. Here the CDR3 DNA reads TGTGCCAGCAGCCAAGACGGCGGGCCTCCCTACGAGCAGTACTTC. This translates into CASSQDGGPPYEQYF.

This clone was seen a handful of times. The chain couples TRBV4-1 to TRBJ2-1, with TRBD2 identical over 12 bases. This CDR3 spans 15 amino acids. J gave up 7 bases and V 6 bases, and 7 bases lay outside the gene matches. Germline-derived CDR1 and CDR2 are MGHRA and YSYEKL. CDR3 in amino acids: CASRPGLAGSNEQFF. CDR3 coding DNA: TGCGCCAGCAGGCCGGGACTAGCGGGCTCGAATGAGCAGTTCTTC.

The V gene is TRBV3-1 (or the pseudogene TRBV3-2), the J gene TRBJ2-3; 10 positions agree with TRBD2. The V and J ends lost 4 bases and 0 bases, in that order; junction bases with no gene match: 4. The germline V gene has CDR1 LGHDT and CDR2 YNNKEL (reference sequence). The CDR3 length is 16 residues. This CDR3 is CASSLSGRMSTDTQYF. In DNA, the CDR3 is TGTGCCAGCAGCCTTAGCGGGAGGATGAGCACAGATACGCAGTATTTT.

This clone was seen a few times. The chain recombines TRBV19 with TRBJ2-6, with TRBD1 matching 10 bases. CDR3 size: 16 residues. The V gene's germline CDR1 is LNHDA and CDR2 SQIVND (reference sequence). The J segment lost 0 bases and the V segment lost 11 bases, leaving 7 bases of the junction unmatched. This CDR3 is CASTGGGSSGANVLTF. The CDR3, as DNA: TGTGCCTCGACAGGGGGCGGAAGCTCTGGGGCCAACGTCCTGACTTTC.

V gene TRBV6-6 combines with J gene TRBJ1-1; D call uncertain. This CDR3 has 14 residues. Germline CDR1 MNHNY, CDR2 SVGAGI (reference sequence). V lost 0 bases and J lost 4, with 9 bases in between. CDR3 DNA: TGTGCCAGCAGTTACTCGCTGGGCGGCACTGAAGCTTTCTTT. Translating gives CASSYSLGGTEAFF.

This clone was seen only a few times. Other DNA sequences of this sample code for an identical CDR3. The J gene is TRBJ1-1, the V gene TRBV6-5; 10 bases are shared with TRBD1. The germline gives CDR1 MNHEY, CDR2 SVGAGI. CDR3 length: 14 residues. V gave up 5 bases and J gave up 5 bases; unmatched junction bases: 5. The CDR3 loop is CASSPTGGWTEAFF. The CDR3, as DNA: TGTGCCAGCAGTCCGACAGGGGGCTGGACTGAAGCTTTCTTT.

The gene calls are TRBV24-1 and TRBJ1-5, with 10 bases matching TRBD1. This CDR3 spans 14 amino acids. J was trimmed by 3 bases and V by 10 bases; bases with no gene match: 5. Germline V gives CDR1 KGHDR, CDR2 SFDVKD. The CDR3 loop reads CATEGQGHNQPQHF. The DNA for the CDR3 is TGTGCCACGGAGGGACAGGGGCACAATCAGCCCCAGCATTTT.

The chain uses TRBV5-1 and TRBJ2-3, with 8 bases aligning to TRBD2. The CDR3 consists of 15 residues. Trimming took 5 bases from V and 4 from J; bases not matched to a gene: 9. The V gene's germline CDR1 is SGHRS and CDR2 YFSETQ. CDR3 sequence: CASSDGTAGADTQYF. CDR3 sequence (DNA): TGCGCCAGCAGTGATGGCACAGCGGGAGCAGATACGCAGTATTTT.

This clone was seen only once. The J gene is TRBJ2-1, the V gene TRBV7-3, with D perhaps matching TRBD1 (5 bases). Deletions cut 5 bases from V and 8 bases from J, with 10 bases between. CDR1 and CDR2 (germline): SGHTA, FQGTGA. The CDR3 is 12 amino acids. This CDR3 reads CASSPAGHEQFF. In nucleotides, the CDR3 is TGTGCCAGCAGCCCGGCAGGGCATGAGCAGTTCTTC.

The V gene is TRBV9, the J gene TRBJ2-3, with TRBD2 matching 7 bases. This CDR3 region has 16 residues. J was trimmed by 1 base and V by 4 bases; bases with no gene match: 9. CDR1 and CDR2 (germline): SGDLS, YYNGEE. CDR3 amino acids: CASSIGGIGGTDTQYF. The CDR3 bases are TGTGCCAGCAGCATCGGGGGGATCGGGGGCACAGATACGCAGTATTTT.

The chain links TRBV7-6 to TRBJ1-5, with D possibly TRBD1 on 6 matching bases. The germline gives CDR1 SGHVS, CDR2 FNYEAQ. This CDR3 is 15 amino acids long. Deletions cut 1 base from V and 4 bases from J, with 11 bases between. CDR3 loop: CASSLGAGANQPQHF. CDR3 bases: TGTGCCAGCAGCTTAGGAGCGGGGGCGAATCAGCCCCAGCATTTT.

As regards this clone: Other DNA sequences from this sample encode an identical CDR3 as well. The J gene is TRBJ2-1, the V gene TRBV27; 10 bases agree with TRBD2. Germline CDR1 and CDR2: MNHEY and SMNVEV (reference sequence). CDR3 size: 17 residues. J was trimmed by 0 bases and V by 2 bases; bases with no gene match: 4. The CDR3 sequence is CASSLHPSGSSYNEQFF. The CDR3 nucleotides are TGTGCCAGCAGTTTACACCCTAGCGGGAGCTCCTACAATGAGCAGTTCTTC.

This rearrangement joins TRBV5-1 to TRBJ2-7; 11 bases are a match to TRBD1. Germline V gene lookup returns CDR1 SGHRS and CDR2 YFSETQ. J was trimmed by 3 bases and V by 4 bases; bases with no gene match: 3. The CDR3 length is 14 residues. The CDR3 reads CASSPGTGGYEQYF. As DNA, the CDR3 is TGCGCCAGCAGCCCAGGGACAGGGGGCTACGAGCAGTACTTC.

This clone appeared once. The V call is TRBV7-2, the J call TRBJ2-3; 10 bases are shared with TRBD2. The CDR3 has 18 residues. J was trimmed by 0 bases and V by 2 bases; bases with no gene match: 8. Germline CDR1 is SGHTA and CDR2 is FQGNSA. The DNA for the CDR3 is TGTGCCAGCAGCTTAAATTTGGCTAGCGGGAGCAGCACAGATACGCAGTATTTT. Protein: CASSLNLASGSSTDTQYF.